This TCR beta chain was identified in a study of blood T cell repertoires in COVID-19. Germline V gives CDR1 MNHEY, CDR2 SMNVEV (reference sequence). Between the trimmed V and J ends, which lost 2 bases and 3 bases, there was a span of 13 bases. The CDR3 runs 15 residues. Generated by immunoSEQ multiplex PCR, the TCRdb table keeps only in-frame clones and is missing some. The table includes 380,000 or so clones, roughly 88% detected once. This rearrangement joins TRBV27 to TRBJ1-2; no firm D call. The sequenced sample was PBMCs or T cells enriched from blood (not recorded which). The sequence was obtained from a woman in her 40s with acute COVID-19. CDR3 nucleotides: TGTGCCAGCAGTTTACTCGCGGGAGGGTACTATGGCTACACCTTC. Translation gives CASSLLAGGYYGYTF.